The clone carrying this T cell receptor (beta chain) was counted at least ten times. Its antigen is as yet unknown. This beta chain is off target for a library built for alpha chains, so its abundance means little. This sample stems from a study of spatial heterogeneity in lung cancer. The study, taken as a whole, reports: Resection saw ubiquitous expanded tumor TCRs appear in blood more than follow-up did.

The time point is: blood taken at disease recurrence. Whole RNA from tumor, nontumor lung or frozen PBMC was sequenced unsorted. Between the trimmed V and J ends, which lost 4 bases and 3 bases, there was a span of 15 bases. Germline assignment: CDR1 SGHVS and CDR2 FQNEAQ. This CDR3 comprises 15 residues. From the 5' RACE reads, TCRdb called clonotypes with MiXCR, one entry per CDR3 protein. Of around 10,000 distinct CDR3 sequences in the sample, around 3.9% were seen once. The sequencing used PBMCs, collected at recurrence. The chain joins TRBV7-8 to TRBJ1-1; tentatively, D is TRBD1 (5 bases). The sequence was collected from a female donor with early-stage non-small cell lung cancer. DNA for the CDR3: TGTGCCAGCAGCTCCCTCCTGGGAGGGGACACTGAAGCTTTCTTT. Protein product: CASSSLLGGDTEAFF.